Below, one T cell receptor (beta chain) is given with its context. Sequenced by immunoSEQ multiplex PCR; TCRdb stores in-frame clones only, minus some. The sample yields about 200,000 clones, 80% to 85% seen once. The CDR3 length is 14 residues. CDR1 is KGHSH and CDR2 is LQKENI in the germline V gene. V lost 5 bases to trimming and J lost 0 bases, with 9 bases between them. The data belong to a study of blood T cell repertoires in COVID-19. Whole-study context: The analysed material was cDNA or gDNA that came from T cells, B-cell-depleted T cells, or PBMCs.

Donors in Cohort 3 who had recovered were those with two negative PCRs, healthcare professional clearance, or resolution of their symptoms. The receptor comes from a man aged 35 to 55 who had recovered from COVID-19. Sequenced: PBMCs or T cells enriched from blood (not recorded which). This chain joins TRBV18 and TRBJ2-3; TRBD2 is a possible D gene (6 bases). The chain's CDR3 is CASSGEVSTDTQYF. The CDR3 DNA reads TGTGCCAGCTCAGGGGAGGTTAGCACAGATACGCAGTATTTT.